The clone carrying this TCR beta chain has more than one count but fewer than ten. The sample originates from a study of blood T cells in healthy people across ages. A second PCR of roughly 7 to 11 cycles used a sample-barcoded 5' primer and a J-beta primer mix. TCRdb redid the calling of the 5' RACE reads with MiXCR, one entry per CDR3 protein. The profile shows over 1.5 million distinct CDR3 sequences, roughly 49% of them singletons. This CDR3 spans 12 amino acids. V dropped 5 bases and J dropped 6 bases, with 11 bases sitting between them. The germline gives CDR1 DFQATT, CDR2 SNEGSKA (reference sequence).

Sequencing input: blood. This sequence joins TRBV20-1 and TRBJ2-1, with D unclear. The sequence derives from a woman aged 40 to 50 in good health. The CDR3 sequence is CSARGNRNEQFF. CDR3 DNA: TGCAGTGCTCGAGGAAATCGCAATGAGCAGTTCTTC.